A single sample is the source of the 20 T cell receptor beta chains below, sequenced in a study of blood T cell repertoires in COVID-19. The method was immunoSEQ multiplex PCR; TCRdb's version includes in-frame clones alone and lacks a portion of them. The sample has about 140,000 clones, 88% seen once. What was sequenced was peripheral blood. The receptors derive from a woman aged 45-60 years with acute or convalescent COVID-19.

By share of the sample, this clone is medium-sized (0.01 to 0.1%). The V and J genes are TRBV13 and TRBJ2-1, with 7 bases aligning to TRBD1. The CDR3 contains 15 residues. Germline V gives CDR1 PRHDT, CDR2 FYEKMQ (reference sequence). After removal of 7 bases from V and 10 bases from J, the junction contained 16 bases not matched to a gene. The CDR3 DNA is TGTGCCAGCAACCCAGGGGGTACAGGGACCCCAGAGCAGTTCTTC. It codes for CASNPGGTGTPEQFF. The variable domain in full, completed from reference TRBV13 and TRBJ2-1, reads AAGVIQSPRHLIKEKRETATLKCYPIPRHDTVYWYQQGPGQDPQFLISFYEKMQSDKGSIPDRFSAQQFSDYHSELNMSSLELGDSALYFCASNPGGTGTPEQFFGPGTRLTVL.

The chain is built from TRBV27 and TRBJ1-1; D unclear. Germline V gives CDR1 MNHEY, CDR2 SMNVEV (reference sequence). Trimming left V 1 base short and J 4 bases short, with 10 bases between. The CDR3 totals 14 residues. In DNA, the CDR3 is TGTGCCAGCAGTTTATATTCGGCGGGCACTGAAGCTTTCTTT. It specifies CASSLYSAGTEAFF.

The chain carries TRBV18 and TRBJ1-1, with D tentatively TRBD1 (5 bases). V was pared by 6 bases and J by 7 bases, with 12 bases between. Germline CDR1 KGHSH, CDR2 LQKENI. The CDR3 consists of 12 residues. CDR3 DNA sequence: TGTGCCAGCTCCTGGCGGCAGGGTGAAGCTTTCTTT. The encoded protein is CASSWRQGEAFF.

The J gene is TRBJ1-5, the V gene TRBV16; D unclear. Between the trimmed V and J ends, which lost 4 bases and 2 bases, there was a span of 15 bases. The germline V gene has CDR1 KGHSY and CDR2 FQNENV. CDR3 length: 16 amino acids. The CDR3 DNA sequence: TGTGCCAGCAGCCCTCAGACGGGGTCAGGCAATCAGCCCCAGCATTTT. Translating it yields CASSPQTGSGNQPQHF.

The gene calls are TRBV25-1 and TRBJ2-2; a weak D match, TRBD1 (5 bases). The CDR3 has 14 residues. Trimming stripped 3 bases from V and 3 bases from J, with 8 bases between. Germline CDR1 is MGHDK and CDR2 is SYGVNS. CDR3 bases: TGTGCCAGCAGTGATGGCAGGGACACCGGGGAGCTGTTTTTT. Amino acids: CASSDGRDTGELFF. Full variable domain (rest looked up from reference TRBV25-1 and TRBJ2-2): EADIYQTPRYLVIGTGKKITLECSQTMGHDKMYWYQQDPGMELHLIHYSYGVNSTEKGDLSSESTVSRIRTEHFPLTLESARPSHTSQYLCASSDGRDTGELFFGEGSRLTVL.

The chain couples TRBV6-9 to TRBJ1-3; 7 nucleotides line up with TRBD1. Germline CDR1 and CDR2: MNHGY and SVAAGI. V gave up 3 bases and J gave up 8 bases; unmatched junction bases: 10. This CDR3 region has 15 residues. The CDR3 loop reads CASSYSPRTGDTIYF. The DNA of the CDR3 is TGTGCCAGCAGTTACTCCCCCCGGACAGGAGACACCATATATTTT.

The chain recombines TRBV19 with TRBJ1-5; no clear D. Trimming cost V 2 bases and J 0 bases, with 11 bases left between them. Germline CDR1 LNHDA, CDR2 SQIVND (reference sequence). This CDR3 contains 16 residues. The CDR3 coding sequence is TGTGCCAGTAGTATAAGAGCAGACAATAGCAATCAGCCCCAGCATTTT. Its protein is CASSIRADNSNQPQHF.

The chain employs TRBV6-5 and TRBJ1-5, with D uncertain. The CDR3 length is 15 residues. V was trimmed by 6 bases and J by 0 bases, leaving 12 bases between them. CDR1 MNHEY and CDR2 SVGAGI come from the germline V gene. The DNA of the CDR3 is TGTGCCAGCAGCGCTGTCGGTTATAGCAATCAGCCCCAGCATTTT. Encoded protein: CASSAVGYSNQPQHF.

This CDR3 reads CASSGGQPYGYTF. CDR3 DNA: TGTGCCAGCAGTGGGGGACAGCCCTATGGCTACACCTTC. This sequence joins TRBV2 and TRBJ1-2; 7 positions match TRBD1. Germline CDR1 and CDR2: SNHLY and FYNNEI. The CDR3 runs to 13 residues. The ends lost 4 bases at V and 4 bases at J; junction bases unmatched: 3.

The chain joins TRBV30 to TRBJ1-5; D might be TRBD1 (5 bases). This CDR3 is built from 14 residues. Germline CDR1 is GTSNPN and CDR2 is SVGIG (reference sequence). The ends were cut back, 4 bases at V and 4 bases at J, with 14 bases in the middle. The CDR3 here is CAWNPGLMNQPQHF. In DNA form, the CDR3 reads TGTGCCTGGAATCCGGGACTGATGAATCAGCCCCAGCATTTT.

This clone was seen just once. The chain links TRBV7-9 to TRBJ1-4, with D maybe TRBD1 (5 bases). Germline V gene sequence: CDR1 SEHNR, CDR2 FQNEAQ (reference sequence). The CDR3 loop spans 11 amino acids. Trimming took off 5 bases at V and 7 bases at J, with 5 bases between the two ends. In DNA, the CDR3 is TGTGCCAGCAGCCAGGGTGAAAAACTGTTTTTT. This encodes CASSQGEKLFF.

Remarks on this clone: This sample includes further DNA sequences coding for the same CDR3. The chain joins TRBV7-9 to TRBJ1-5, with 8 bases lining up with TRBD1. V lost 1 base to trimming and J lost 4 bases; unmatched junction nucleotides: 0. Germline V gene sequence: CDR1 SEHNR, CDR2 FQNEAQ (reference sequence). This CDR3 has 14 amino acids. The DNA of the CDR3 is TGTGCCAGCAGCTTAGGACAGGGGAATCAGCCCCAGCATTTT. Encoded protein: CASSLGQGNQPQHF.

This chain uses TRBV7-9 with TRBJ1-1; maybe TRBD1 (5 bases). CDR3 length: 17 amino acids. From germline, CDR1 is SEHNR and CDR2 FQNEAQ (reference sequence). The V gene lost 1 base and the J gene lost 1 base, with 16 bases spanning the gap. The CDR3 region is CASSLDRTPGGNTEAFF. The CDR3 nucleotides are TGTGCCAGCAGCTTAGATAGGACCCCGGGGGGGAACACTGAAGCTTTCTTT.

The chain uses TRBV9 and TRBJ2-2, with D possibly being TRBD1 (5 bases). V was trimmed by 0 bases and J by 6 bases, leaving 12 bases between them. CDR1 is SGDLS, CDR2 YYNGEE, per germline. The CDR3 loop spans 15 amino acids. CDR3 nucleotide sequence: TGTGCCAGCAGCGTAGCTGCAGGGAAGGCCGGGGAGCTGTTTTTT. This sequence encodes CASSVAAGKAGELFF.

The chain combines TRBV6-5 with TRBJ2-5, with 8 bases lining up with TRBD1. V was pared by 5 bases and J by 5 bases, with 7 bases of the junction left unmatched. This CDR3 comprises 14 residues. Looked up from germline, CDR1 is MNHEY and CDR2 is SVGAGI. Here the CDR3 reads CASSSRQGRETQYF. The CDR3 DNA reads as TGTGCCAGCAGTAGCAGACAGGGGCGCGAGACCCAGTACTTC.

The V call is TRBV5-1, the J call TRBJ2-5; TRBD1 matches at 8 bases. CDR1 is SGHRS and CDR2 is YFSETQ in the germline V gene. The CDR3 is 13 amino acids. After removal of 7 bases from V and 0 bases from J, the junction contained 2 bases not matched to a gene. CDR3 protein: CASEGQDQETQYF. CDR3 nucleotide sequence: TGCGCCAGCGAGGGACAGGACCAAGAGACCCAGTACTTC.

This sequence joins TRBV10-3 and TRBJ2-3; 8 bases line up with TRBD1. The germline gives CDR1 ENHRY, CDR2 SYGVKD. The CDR3 sequence is 14 residues long. The J segment lost 4 bases and the V segment lost 6 bases, leaving 6 bases of the junction unmatched. The CDR3 DNA reads TGTGCCATCAGCTTGAAACAGGGGGCAGATACGCAGTATTTT. Amino acid sequence: CAISLKQGADTQYF.

The chain has TRBV6-5 and TRBJ2-7; 14 bases match TRBD2. The length of the CDR3 is 15 residues. The V gene end was trimmed by 6 bases and the J gene end by 5 bases; junction bases not matched to a gene: 6. The germline CDR1 and CDR2 sequences are MNHEY and SVGAGI. This chain's CDR3 is CASSPGLAGAHEQYF. The CDR3, as DNA: TGTGCCAGCAGCCCGGGACTAGCGGGGGCTCACGAGCAGTACTTC.

The chain has TRBV20-1 and TRBJ1-4, with D maybe TRBD1 (6 bases). CDR1 DFQATT and CDR2 SNEGSKA come from the germline V gene (reference sequence). The CDR3 is 15 residues long. Trimming took off 3 bases at V and 1 base at J, with 12 bases between the two ends. CDR3 in DNA: TGCAGTGCTAGTCCCCTGACAGGAACTAATGAAAAACTGTTTTTT. Translation gives CSASPLTGTNEKLFF.

The chain is built from TRBV24-1 and TRBJ1-1, with a tentative D call TRBD1 (5 bases). This CDR3 contains 12 residues. CDR1 and CDR2 from the germline V gene are KGHDR and SFDVKD. V lost 4 bases, J lost 12 bases, and 14 bases lay in between. The CDR3 here is CATSDLQARSFF. Written as DNA, the CDR3 is TGTGCCACCAGTGACCTACAGGCAAGGTCTTTCTTT.